These 23 T cell receptor beta chains share one sample of origin, sequenced in a study of T cells in Graves' hyperthyroidism and ophthalmopathy. TCR beta CDR3 regions were amplified from RNA transcripts. The HTBI primer set drove a first-round RT-PCR of the TCR CDR3. TCRdb re-derived calls from the multiplex PCR reads in MiXCR, one entry per CDR3 protein. The sample includes about 210,000 distinct CDR3 sequences, about a sixth of them seen just once. The specimen was blood. These receptors were obtained from a man between 50 and 59 years old with Graves' hyperthyroidism.

This clonotype was counted many times. The chain uses TRBV7-2 and TRBJ2-7; D gene uncertain. The CDR3 sequence is 11 residues long. V was shortened by 1 base and J by 6 bases, with 4 bases between the two germline ends. Germline V lookup: CDR1 SGHTA, CDR2 FQGNSA. The CDR3 sequence: CASSLVSEQYF. DNA for the CDR3: TGTGCCAGCAGCTTAGTCAGCGAGCAGTACTTC.

The chain links TRBV24-1 to TRBJ2-5; D is perhaps TRBD1 (5 bases). CDR1 and CDR2 (germline): KGHDR, SFDVKD. The CDR3 runs to 13 residues. V lost 4 bases and J lost 3, with 8 bases in between. In nucleotides, the CDR3 is TGTGCCACCAGTGAGGACAATGAAGAGACCCAGTACTTC. It translates to CATSEDNEETQYF.

This clonotype was detected many times. This chain connects TRBV18 to TRBJ1-2; 8 bases match TRBD1. Trimming took 3 bases from V and 4 from J; bases not matched to a gene: 4. Looked up from germline, CDR1 is KGHSH and CDR2 is LQKENI. CDR3 length equals 14 residues. The CDR3 reads CASSPSGTGYGYTF. In DNA form, the CDR3 reads TGTGCCAGCTCACCCTCCGGGACAGGCTATGGCTACACCTTC. Combining the CDR3 with reference TRBV18 and TRBJ1-2 gives the whole variable domain NAGVMQNPRHLVRRRGQEARLRCSPMKGHSHVYWYRQLPEEGLKFMVYLQKENIIDESGMPKERFSAEFPKEGPSILRIQQVVRGDSAAYFCASSPSGTGYGYTFGSGTRLTVV.

In its sample, this clonotype was seen many times. This rearrangement joins TRBV12-3 or TRBV12-4 to TRBJ1-1; D gene unclear. Trimming cost V 6 bases and J 1 base, with 9 bases left between them. This CDR3 contains 13 residues. Here the CDR3 DNA reads TGTGCCAGCAGCCCCTGGCAGAACACTGAAGCTTTCTTT. Protein sequence: CASSPWQNTEAFF.

This clonotype was detected ten times or more. The chain is built from TRBV5-1 and TRBJ2-1, with 13 bases lining up with TRBD2. The trim removed 0 bases at V and 13 bases at J, leaving 4 bases unmatched. The CDR3 has 14 residues. Germline V CDR1 and CDR2: SGHRS, YFSETQ. CDR3 coding DNA: TGCGCCAGCAGCTTGGAGACTAGCGGGAGGCCTCAGTTCTTC. This sequence encodes CASSLETSGRPQFF.

The chain uses TRBV15 and TRBJ1-4; D uncertain. CDR1 and CDR2 from the germline V gene are LNHNV and YYDKDF (reference sequence). The CDR3 has 15 amino acids. Trimming took 0 bases from V and 7 from J, leaving 12 bases between them. The CDR3 spells CATSRDRGSSEKLFF. In DNA, the CDR3 is TGTGCCACCAGCAGAGATCGGGGAAGTTCTGAAAAACTGTTTTTT.

This clonotype was detected many times. The chain has TRBV12-3 or TRBV12-4 and TRBJ2-3, with D possibly matching TRBD1 (6 bases). This CDR3 has 17 amino acids. Between the trimmed V and J ends, which lost 1 base and 1 base, there was a span of 15 bases. This chain's CDR3 is CASSLDWRAGGTDTQYF. For the CDR3, the DNA is TGTGCCAGCAGTTTAGATTGGCGGGCAGGGGGCACAGATACGCAGTATTTT.

This clonotype was observed a handful of times. The chain's CDR3 is CASSDSPTHISTDTQYF. In DNA, the CDR3 is TGTGCCAGCAGCGACTCCCCGACCCATATATCCACAGATACGCAGTATTTT. The chain links TRBV9 to TRBJ2-3; no firm D call. Germline loops: CDR1 SGDLS, CDR2 YYNGEE. There are 17 residues in the CDR3. The V and J ends lost 3 bases and 2 bases respectively, with 19 bases between them.

J is TRBJ2-1 and V is TRBV20-1, with D unclear. Germline V gene data show CDR1 as DFQATT and CDR2 as SNEGSKA (reference sequence). The ends were cut back, 6 bases at V and 3 bases at J, with 3 bases in the middle. The CDR3 loop spans 10 amino acids. The CDR3, as DNA: TGCAGTGCAAACTACAATGAGCAGTTCTTC. It encodes CSANYNEQFF.

This clonotype was observed many times. The chain joins TRBV20-1 to TRBJ2-7, with D maybe TRBD2 (6 bases). Trimming pared 0 bases from V and 6 bases from J, leaving 15 bases between. The CDR3 loop spans 14 amino acids. Germline CDR1 reads DFQATT; CDR2 reads SNEGSKA (reference sequence). The CDR3 here is CSARDSRRASEQYF. CDR3 in DNA: TGCAGTGCTAGAGATAGTAGGAGGGCTTCCGAGCAGTACTTC.

The chain recombines TRBV7-3 with TRBJ2-3, with D uncertain. The CDR3 runs to 13 residues. Per germline, CDR1 SGHTA and CDR2 FQGTGA. Trimming took off 3 bases at V and 4 bases at J, with 8 bases between the two ends. The CDR3 region is CASSFRPADTQYF. The CDR3 DNA is TGTGCCAGCAGCTTTCGCCCGGCAGATACGCAGTATTTT.

The chain's CDR3 is CASSDKGQGYEQFF. The CDR3 nucleotides read TGTGCCAGCAGTGACAAGGGACAGGGCTATGAGCAGTTCTTC. This chain joins TRBV6-2 or TRBV6-3 and TRBJ2-1; 9 bases fit TRBD1. Germline assignment: CDR1 MNHEY and CDR2 SVGEGT. V trimming: 5 bases; J trimming: 8 bases; junction bases outside the gene matches: 7. This CDR3 is built from 14 residues.

With regard to this clonotype: Sequence at one end of the junction differs from germline and may be a read error. This CDR3 is CASSLTRLAEFGAGELSF. The CDR3 DNA follows: TGTGCCAGCAGCTTAACCAGACTAGCGGAGTTCGGGGCCGGGGAGCTGTCTTTT. This chain connects TRBV7-2 to TRBJ2-2, with 9 bases identical to TRBD2. This CDR3 spans 18 amino acids. The germline gives CDR1 SGHTA, CDR2 FQGNSA.

This clonotype was seen ten or more times. V and J are TRBV24-1 and TRBJ1-3; D is uncertain. CDR1 and CDR2 (germline): KGHDR, SFDVKD. The CDR3 length is 12 residues. Deletions cut 4 bases from V and 4 bases from J, with 4 bases between. The CDR3 loop reads CATSESGNTIYF. CDR3 nucleotide sequence: TGTGCCACCAGTGAATCGGGAAACACCATATATTTT.

This clonotype was seen many times. V and J are TRBV6-1 and TRBJ1-5; TRBD1 matches at 12 bases. The germline V gene encodes CDR1 MNHNS and CDR2 SASEGT. The CDR3 is 17 residues long. Losses at the gene ends were 3 bases for V and 3 bases for J; bases not matched to a gene: 6. CDR3 protein: CASSDRGTGGYNQPQHF. CDR3 DNA: TGTGCCAGCAGTGACCGCGGGACAGGGGGCTACAATCAGCCCCAGCATTTT.

This clonotype came up many times. The V gene is TRBV2, the J gene TRBJ2-1; 10 nucleotides agree with TRBD2. This CDR3 region has 16 residues. Germline loops: CDR1 SNHLY, CDR2 FYNNEI. V lost 5 bases and J lost 1; bases outside the gene matches: 5. CDR3 DNA sequence: TGTGCCAGCAGTCCTAGCGGGAGCGCGTCCTACAATGAGCAGTTCTTC. Its protein product is CASSPSGSASYNEQFF.

This clonotype was recorded many times. The V and J genes are TRBV7-2 and TRBJ1-2; D is possibly TRBD1 (6 bases). In germline, CDR1 is SGHTA, CDR2 FQGNSA. The V gene lost 6 bases and the J gene lost 4 bases, with 15 bases spanning the gap. The length of the CDR3 is 14 residues. CDR3 sequence (DNA): TGTGCCAGCAGTCAACAGGGAAGCCCCTATGGCTACACCTTC. Translating it yields CASSQQGSPYGYTF.

This clonotype was seen ten or more times. The chain links TRBV30 to TRBJ1-2; D ambiguous. Germline V gene lookup returns CDR1 GTSNPN and CDR2 SVGIG (reference sequence). This CDR3 comprises 11 residues. V lost 2 bases and J lost 8, with 9 bases in between. CDR3 sequence reads: CAWSFFRGYTF. CDR3 sequence (DNA): TGTGCCTGGAGTTTCTTCCGGGGCTACACCTTC.

This clonotype was recorded a few times. The rearrangement uses TRBV24-1 and TRBJ2-1; the D gene is possibly TRBD2 (5 bases). Germline CDR1 and CDR2: KGHDR and SFDVKD. The V end lost 0 bases, the J end lost 5 bases, and 16 bases lay between the germline ends. This CDR3 is 17 amino acids long. The CDR3 reads CATSDLQLGRSHNEQFF. The CDR3 coding sequence is TGTGCCACCAGTGATTTGCAGTTGGGGAGATCCCACAATGAGCAGTTCTTC.

This clonotype was recorded a few times. The rearrangement uses TRBV7-9 and TRBJ2-7; D unclear. CDR3 size: 14 residues. The V gene lost 3 bases and the J gene lost 0 bases, with 9 bases spanning the gap. Germline lookup yields CDR1 SEHNR and CDR2 FQNEAQ (reference sequence). CDR3 coding DNA: TGTGCCAGCAGCTTCCCTCCGGGCTCCTACGAGCAGTACTTC. It translates to CASSFPPGSYEQYF.

The rearrangement joins TRBV3-1 to TRBJ2-5, with 8 bases aligning to TRBD1. Trimming cost V 2 bases and J 1 base; bases outside gene matches: 3. The CDR3 consists of 15 residues. Germline values: CDR1 LGHDT, CDR2 YNNKEL (reference sequence). The CDR3 coding sequence is TGTGCCAGCAGCCAACAGACAGGGGCCCAAGAGACCCAGTACTTC. Its protein is CASSQQTGAQETQYF.

This clonotype was detected ten times or more. This chain joins TRBV2 and TRBJ1-2; 8 nucleotides align to TRBD1. This CDR3 has 15 amino acids. V trimming: 4 bases; J trimming: 8 bases; junction bases outside the gene matches: 12. In germline, CDR1 is SNHLY, CDR2 FYNNEI. DNA of the CDR3: TGTGCCAGCAGTGTCCCCGACGGACAGGGTCGGGGCTACACCTTC. Protein sequence: CASSVPDGQGRGYTF.

DNA of the CDR3: TGTGCCAGCAGCCCGGTCACAGGGGGCTTCGTCTCTGGAAACACCATATATTTT. The encoded protein is CASSPVTGGFVSGNTIYF. This chain connects TRBV7-6 to TRBJ1-3; 9 bases map to TRBD1. Germline V CDR1 and CDR2: SGHVS, FNYEAQ. Germline trimming cut 5 bases from V and 0 bases from J; bases unmatched to any gene: 11. The CDR3 consists of 18 residues.